The source of this T cell receptor (beta chain) is a study of T cells in Graves' hyperthyroidism and ophthalmopathy. The CDR3 regions of TCR beta were amplified from RNA transcripts. The HTBI primer set was used in a first-round RT-PCR of the TCR CDR3. TCRdb fed the multiplex PCR reads into MiXCR, producing one record per CDR3 protein. The repertoire holds about 300,000 distinct CDR3 sequences, with approximately 19% as singletons. This clonotype was observed a few times. Germline assignment: CDR1 SGDLS and CDR2 YYNGEE. J lost 2 bases, V lost 3 bases, and 6 bases had no gene match. The CDR3 has 15 amino acids.

The chain links TRBV9 to TRBJ2-7, with 9 bases that match TRBD1. The origin of this receptor is a man aged 50-59 years with Graves' ophthalmopathy. Sequencing was performed on blood. The CDR3 spells CASSAGGQGPYEQYF. The CDR3 nucleotides are TGTGCCAGCAGCGCGGGGGGACAGGGACCCTACGAGCAGTACTTC.